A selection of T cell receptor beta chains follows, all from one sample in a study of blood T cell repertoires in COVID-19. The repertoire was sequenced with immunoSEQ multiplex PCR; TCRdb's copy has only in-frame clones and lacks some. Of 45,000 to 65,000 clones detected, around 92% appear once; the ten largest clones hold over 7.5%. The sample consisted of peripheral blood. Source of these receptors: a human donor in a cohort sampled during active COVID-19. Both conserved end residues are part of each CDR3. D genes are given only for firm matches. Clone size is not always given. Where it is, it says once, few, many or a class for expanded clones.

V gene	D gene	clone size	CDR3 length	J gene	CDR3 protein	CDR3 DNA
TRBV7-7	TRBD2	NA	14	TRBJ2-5	CASSRTSGAETQYF	TGTGCTAGCAGCCGGACTAGCGGGGCAGAGACCCAGTACTTC
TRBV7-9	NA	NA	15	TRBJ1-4	CASSLTGAANEKLFF	TGTGCCAGCAGCTTGACAGGTGCCGCTAATGAAAAACTGTTTTTT
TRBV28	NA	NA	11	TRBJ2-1	CASSLRLEQFF	TGTGCCAGCAGCCTACGCCTTGAGCAGTTCTTC
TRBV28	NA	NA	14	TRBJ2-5	CASSLQGNQETQYF	TGTGCCAGCAGTTTACAGGGAAACCAAGAGACCCAGTACTTC
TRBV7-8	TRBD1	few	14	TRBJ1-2	CASSQQGAFYGYTF	TGTGCCAGCAGCCAACAGGGGGCATTCTATGGCTACACCTTC
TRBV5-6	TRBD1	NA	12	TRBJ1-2	CASRLGGGSNTF	TGTGCCAGCAGGTTGGGAGGGGGCTCTAACACCTTC
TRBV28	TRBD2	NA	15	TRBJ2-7	CASSLFAGGPGEQYF	TGTGCCAGCAGTTTATTTGCGGGAGGGCCGGGGGAGCAGTACTTC
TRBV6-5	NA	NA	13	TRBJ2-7	CASSLAWEYEQYF	TGTGCCAGCAGTTTGGCGTGGGAGTACGAGCAGTACTTC
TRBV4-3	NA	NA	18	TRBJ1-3	CASSQEPERLTSGNTIYF	TGCGCCAGCAGCCAAGAGCCAGAAAGACTCACATCTGGAAACACCATATATTTT
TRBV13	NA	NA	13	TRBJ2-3	CASSLTGRDTQYF	TGTGCCAGCAGCTTAACAGGCCGAGATACGCAGTATTTT
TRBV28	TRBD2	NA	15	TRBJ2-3	CASSSIAARGGTQYF	TGTGCCAGCAGTTCCATAGCGGCCCGGGGGGGTACGCAGTATTTT
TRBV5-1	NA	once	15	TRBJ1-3	CASSLALGGGNTIYF	TGCGCCAGCAGCTTGGCCCTCGGGGGTGGAAACACCATATATTTT
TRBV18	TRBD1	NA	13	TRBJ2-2	CASSPQGAGELFF	TGTGCCAGCTCACCTCAGGGGGCCGGGGAGCTGTTTTTT
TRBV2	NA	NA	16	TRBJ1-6	CASSGGQGLYNSPLHF	TGTGCCAGCAGTGGAGGGCAGGGGCTCTATAATTCACCCCTCCACTTT
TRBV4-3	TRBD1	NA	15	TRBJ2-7	CASSPRQGAAYEQYF	TGCGCCAGCAGCCCACGACAGGGGGCGGCCTACGAGCAGTACTTC
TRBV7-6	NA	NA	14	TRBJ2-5	CASSVATSRGTQYF	TGTGCCAGCAGCGTCGCCACCTCCAGAGGGACCCAGTACTTC
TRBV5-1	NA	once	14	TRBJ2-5	CASSLAAGTGTQYF	TGCGCCAGCAGCTTGGCCGCCGGAACGGGGACCCAGTACTTC
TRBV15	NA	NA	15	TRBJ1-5	CATSRAGYEYQPQHF	TGTGCCACCAGCAGAGCGGGGTATGAGTACCAGCCCCAGCATTTT
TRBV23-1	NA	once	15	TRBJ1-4	CASSLEGGRGEKLFF	TGCGCCAGCAGTCTCGAGGGGGGGCGCGGTGAAAAACTGTTTTTT
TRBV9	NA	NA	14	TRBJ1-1	CASSVTPQNTEAFF	TGTGCCAGCAGCGTAACCCCACAGAACACTGAAGCTTTCTTT
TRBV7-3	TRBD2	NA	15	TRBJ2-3	CASSLSGGSTDTQYF	TGTGCCAGCAGCCTCAGCGGGGGCAGCACAGATACGCAGTATTTT
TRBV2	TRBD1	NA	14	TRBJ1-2	CASRKTGPTYGYTF	TGTGCCAGCAGAAAGACAGGGCCCACTTATGGCTACACCTTC
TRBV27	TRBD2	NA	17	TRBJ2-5	CASSLFASGSNEETQYF	TGTGCCAGCAGTTTATTCGCTAGCGGGAGTAATGAGGAGACCCAGTACTTC
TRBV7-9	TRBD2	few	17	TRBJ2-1	CASSRRLAESSYNEQFF	TGTGCCAGCAGCCGCCGGCTAGCGGAGAGCTCCTACAATGAGCAGTTCTTC
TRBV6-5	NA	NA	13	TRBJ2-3	CASSLSWRGTQYF	TGTGCCAGCAGCTTGAGCTGGCGAGGTACGCAGTATTTT
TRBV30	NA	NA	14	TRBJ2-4	CAWSVEAAKNIQYF	TGTGCCTGGAGTGTTGAAGCAGCCAAAAACATTCAGTACTTC
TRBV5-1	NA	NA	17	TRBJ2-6	CASSLTTGPSGANVLTF	TGCGCCAGCAGCTTAACTACAGGACCCTCTGGGGCCAACGTCCTGACTTTC
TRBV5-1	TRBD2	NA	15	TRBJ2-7	CASSLGLADIYEQYF	TGCGCCAGCAGCTTGGGACTAGCGGATATCTACGAGCAGTACTTC
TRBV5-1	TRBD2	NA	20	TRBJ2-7	CASSAQQLGATSGRLYEQYF	TGCGCCAGCAGCGCCCAGCAGCTTGGAGCGACTAGCGGGAGACTCTACGAGCAGTACTTC
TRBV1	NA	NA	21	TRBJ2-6	CTSRSFLMDRDRGSGANVLTF	TGCACCAGCAGATCCTTTCTAATGGACAGGGATAGGGGCTCTGGGGCCAACGTCCTGACTTTC
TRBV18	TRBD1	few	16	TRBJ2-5	CASSPSGQGRQETQYF	TGTGCCAGCTCACCATCGGGACAGGGAAGACAAGAGACCCAGTACTTC
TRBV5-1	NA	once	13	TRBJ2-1	CASSHIQRVEQFF	TGCGCCAGCAGCCATATTCAGCGGGTAGAGCAGTTCTTC
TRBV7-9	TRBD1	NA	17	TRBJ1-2	CASSLATRTGPNYGYTF	TGTGCCAGCAGCTTAGCAACCAGGACAGGGCCTAACTATGGCTACACCTTC
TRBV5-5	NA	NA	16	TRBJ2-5	CASSLKAGSIGETQYF	TGTGCCAGCAGCTTAAAGGCAGGGTCGATCGGGGAGACCCAGTACTTC
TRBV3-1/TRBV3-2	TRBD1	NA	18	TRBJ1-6	CASSQGQGATSYNSPLHF	TGTGCCAGCAGCCAAGGGCAGGGGGCGACCTCCTATAATTCACCCCTCCACTTT
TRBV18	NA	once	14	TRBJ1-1	CAGSASGPGTEAFF	TGTGCGGGTTCAGCAAGCGGGCCGGGCACTGAAGCTTTCTTT
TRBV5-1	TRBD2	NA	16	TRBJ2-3	CASSLLASGSTDTQYF	TGCGCCAGCAGCTTGTTGGCTAGCGGCAGCACAGATACGCAGTATTTT
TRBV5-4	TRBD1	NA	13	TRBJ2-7	CASSPWGTDEQYF	TGTGCCAGCAGCCCCTGGGGGACAGACGAGCAGTACTTC
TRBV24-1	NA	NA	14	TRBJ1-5	CATSEGGFNQPQHF	TGTGCCACCAGTGAAGGCGGGTTTAATCAGCCCCAGCATTTT
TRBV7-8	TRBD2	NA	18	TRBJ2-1	CASSLALAGGQQKNEQFF	TGTGCCAGCAGCTTAGCGCTAGCGGGGGGCCAACAGAAGAATGAGCAGTTCTTC
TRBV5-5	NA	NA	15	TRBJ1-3	CASSLTGHAGNTIYF	TGTGCCAGCAGCTTAACAGGACACGCAGGAAACACCATATATTTT
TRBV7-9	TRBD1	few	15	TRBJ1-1	CASSFRTGSNTEAFF	TGTGCCAGCAGCTTCCGGACAGGGTCTAACACTGAAGCTTTCTTT
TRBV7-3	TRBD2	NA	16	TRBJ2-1	CASSLMPGGSYNEQFF	TGTGCCAGCAGCTTAATGCCGGGGGGTTCCTACAATGAGCAGTTCTTC
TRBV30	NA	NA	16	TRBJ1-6	CAWSLPTSRNDSPLHF	TGTGCCTGGAGTCTACCCACCAGCAGGAACGATTCACCCCTCCACTTT
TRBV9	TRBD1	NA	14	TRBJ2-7	CASSETGQIYEQYF	TGTGCCAGCAGCGAGACGGGACAGATCTACGAGCAGTACTTC
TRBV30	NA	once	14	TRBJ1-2	CAWSVMGRNYGYTF	TGTGCCTGGAGTGTAATGGGCAGGAACTATGGCTACACCTTC
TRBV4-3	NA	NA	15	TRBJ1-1	CASSQDWTENTEAFF	TGCGCCAGCAGCCAAGATTGGACAGAAAACACTGAAGCTTTCTTT
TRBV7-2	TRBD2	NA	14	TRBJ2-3	CASARGAFTDTQYF	TGTGCCAGCGCGCGGGGGGCCTTCACAGATACGCAGTATTTT
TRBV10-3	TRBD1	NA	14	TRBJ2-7	CAIRGQYNSYEQYF	TGTGCCATCAGGGGACAGTACAATTCCTACGAGCAGTACTTC
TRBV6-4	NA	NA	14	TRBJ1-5	CASSEQGTAQPQHF	TGTGCCAGCAGTGAACAGGGAACTGCCCAGCCCCAGCATTTT
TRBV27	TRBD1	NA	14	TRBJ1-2	CASRRTGANYGYTF	TGTGCCAGCCGGAGGACAGGGGCTAACTATGGCTACACCTTC
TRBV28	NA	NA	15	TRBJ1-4	CASSLPGTTNEKLFF	TGTGCCAGCAGTTTACCGGGTACAACTAATGAAAAACTGTTTTTT
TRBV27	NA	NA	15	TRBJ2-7	CASRTRTPFSYEQYF	TGTGCCAGCAGAACACGGACACCCTTTTCCTACGAGCAGTACTTC